This T cell receptor beta chain appears in the sequencing data of a study of CD8 T cells in Susac syndrome. Study observations and caveats: Individuals included in the TCR sequencing and HLA analysis were acknowledged by the study to be relatively few in number.

The CDR3 covers 14 residues. Trimming removed 6 bases from V and 1 base from J; junction bases left unmatched: 3. The germline V gene has CDR1 DFQATT and CDR2 SNEGSKA (reference sequence). The T cells that were sequenced for TCR beta were CD8+ and CD4+ cells from blood. Negative isolation was used for CD8+ and CD4+ T cells, and FACS enrichment was applied to TEMRA cells. About 0.5 to 1 ug RNA was reverse transcribed with random hexamers. Amplification of the TCR beta CDR3 was carried out by immunoSEQ multiplex PCR, which spanned a total of 54 Vbeta and 13 Jbeta segments. TCRdb redid the calling of the immunoSEQ multiplex PCR reads with MiXCR, one entry per CDR3 protein. The sample records approximately 150,000 distinct CDR3 sequences, roughly 95% being singletons. In the case of this clonotype: Its antigen is still unknown.

Sequencing was carried out using CD4+ T cells from PBMCs. This receptor was taken from a human donor with multiple sclerosis. The J gene is TRBJ1-1, the V gene TRBV20-1; the match to TRBD1 covers 12 bases. CDR3 nucleotides: TGCAGTGCGGGACAGGGGGCCTCGAACACTGAAGCTTTCTTT. As protein: CSAGQGASNTEAFF.